The clone carrying this T cell receptor beta chain was observed once. In the study's own analysis: Amplification of reference gene primers was used by the study to estimate nucleated cell counts. The repertoire was sequenced with immunoSEQ multiplex PCR; TCRdb's copy has only in-frame clones and lacks some. The DNA gave D and trimming, while V, J and clone size come from that table. The table lists around 91,000 clones, around 84% of them singletons. Germline assignment: CDR1 SGHDT and CDR2 YYEEEE. This CDR3 contains 13 residues. V gave up 6 bases and J gave up 4 bases; unmatched junction bases: 6. This specimen belongs to a study of blood T cell repertoires in COVID-19. Overall study context: The United States, Italy and Spain were the sources of the acute and convalescent COVID-19 samples. The cDNA or gDNA used as material had been derived from T cells, B-cell-depleted T cells, or PBMCs.

The chain joins TRBV5-6 to TRBJ1-2, with 7 positions matching TRBD1. The specimen was peripheral blood. This TCR was recovered from an elderly man with acute or convalescent COVID-19. The CDR3 DNA is TGTGCCAGCACACTGACAGGGATCTATGGCTACACCTTC. As protein: CASTLTGIYGYTF.